This T cell receptor beta chain was identified during a study of T cells in Graves' hyperthyroidism and ophthalmopathy (dated by TCRdb to the late 2010s). At the level of the whole study: Peripheral blood was sampled at the time of initial diagnosis, prior to any treatment. The 95 to 100 discovery patients were randomly split 7:3 into training and test sets. After blood sampling, hyperthyroidism patients were treated with methimazole at a starting dose of 30 mg daily, and ophthalmopathy patients were treated with high-dose intravenous methylprednisolone. A discovery cohort of roughly 100 patients, roughly 40 with Graves' ophthalmopathy and approximately 57 with stable Graves' hyperthyroidism, was used to find distinguishing TCR V-J signatures. In addition, the study compared T-cell repertoires in thyroid tissue and in blood from roughly 6 Graves' hyperthyroidism patients. The paper describes TCR Vbeta CDR3 sequencing of some 130 peripheral blood samples, made up of roughly 40 ophthalmopathy patients, roughly 72 hyperthyroidism patients and 17 progressor patients. Whether ophthalmopathy could be predicted prospectively was tested in an independent validation cohort made up of under 20 hyperthyroidism patients plus 17 patients who later progressed to ophthalmopathy.

This clonotype was seen more than once but under ten times. Which antigen it targets is not known. The junction differs from germline at one of its ends, possibly a read error. The TCR beta CDR3 regions were amplified from RNA transcripts. The first round of RT-PCR for the TCR CDR3 was performed with the HTBI primer set and the Qiagen OneStep RT-PCR kit. The libraries were constructed in a second round of multiplex PCR and then size-selected and purified. Paired-end sequencing of the libraries was performed with 100 bp reads on an Illumina HiSeq2000. The paper's data handling went like this. Raw data were processed with SOAPnuke, discarding reads with adapters, uncalled bases, mean Phred below 15, or no exact constant-primer or identifier match. COPE v1.2.5 was used to merge high-quality paired reads, and clonotypes were defined as unique nucleotide sequences. MiTCR v1.1 was used to align clonotypes to the IMGT TRBV, TRBD and TRBJ reference segments. The analysis included only V-J combinations with a frequency above 0.0001, which together covered about 99% of the repertoires. The TCS score was defined as F50 (clonal expansion) divided by E x V (chaos), with BLOSUM62-based TCRdist calculated between CDR3 peptides within each V-J. Welch's t-statistics and random forest reduced approximately 520 V-J features to 10 to 15, which were used in a naive Bayes classifier (R e1071). The public reads were reanalyzed by TCRdb: fastp trimming at Q25, MiXCR alignment, in-frame beta chains only. For every CDR3 protein sequence, its rows merge into one entry that carries the most common genes and DNA. The V and J calls and clone size are TCRdb's, not the authors'. A total of approximately 400,000 distinct CDR3 sequences appear in this sample, approximately 19% of them only once. The ten largest clones take up roughly 3.5% of the sample.

Stable Graves' hyperthyroidism was defined as the absence of progression to ophthalmopathy over 18 months of follow-up. Hyperthyroidism patients were aged 18 to 65 years and newly diagnosed, with disease duration of less than 2 months. Any patient with an uncontrolled infection, another autoimmune disease, pregnancy or lactation was excluded. Diagnoses were established on the basis of clinical symptoms, serum thyroxine and TRAb, thyroid ultrasound, and orbital computed tomography. Ficoll-Paque density gradient centrifugation was used to isolate PBMCs from around 10 ml of fresh peripheral blood. Trizol reagent was used to extract total RNA, and RNA quality was then checked on an Agilent 2100 Bioanalyzer. The paper as a whole reports these results and caveats: In validation, the model predicted progression to ophthalmopathy with approximately 71% sensitivity and 72.22% specificity, a median of about 6 months before onset. Most expanded thyroid clonotypes (frequency above 0.001) were also found in blood, which suggests that blood repertoires may mirror thyroid immune responses. Sample size was not statistically predetermined, and blinding of investigators to group allocation was not performed. A 13 V-J signature model separated ophthalmopathy from stable hyperthyroidism, with 87.88% sensitivity and 81.08% specificity in cross-validation and 80%/75% in testing.

CDR1 and CDR2 (GTSNPN, SVGIG) derive from the germline V gene (reference sequence). Inclusive of the bounding cysteine and phenylalanine, the CDR3 is 17 residues long. Only the CDR3 DNA stays, 51 bases, in frame from base 1. The V and J genes are TRBV30 and TRBJ1-2; 7 central nucleotides agree with TRBD1. Sequenced sample: blood. This clonotype was sampled from a woman between 18 and 29 years old with Graves' hyperthyroidism. The CDR3 corresponds to CAWSPRGGILPNYGYTF. The DNA sequence is as follows: TGTGCATGGAGCCCCAGGGGGGGCATACTTCCTAACTATGGCTACACCTTC.